Shown below are 10 T cell receptor beta chains from a single sample sequenced in a study of spatial heterogeneity in lung cancer. The time point: blood at routine non-recurrence follow-up after resection. One entry per CDR3 protein, called by TCRdb with MiXCR from the 5' RACE reads. The sample carries around 70,000 distinct CDR3 sequences, 8% to 10% recorded once. This specimen was PBMCs, taken at follow-up. These receptors were obtained from a female donor with early-stage non-small cell lung cancer.

The sample holds many counts of this clonotype. The chain joins TRBV20-1 to TRBJ2-1; D is perhaps TRBD2 (5 bases). Trimming pared 5 bases from V and 2 bases from J, leaving 13 bases between. This CDR3 spans 14 amino acids. Germline V gene data show CDR1 as DFQATT and CDR2 as SNEGSKA (reference sequence). The CDR3 here is CSAPTSFAYNEQFF. The CDR3 nucleotides are TGCAGTGCTCCCACTAGTTTCGCCTACAATGAGCAGTTCTTC.

This clonotype was counted many times. The chain recombines TRBV7-7 with TRBJ2-7; TRBD2 aligns across 7 bases. The CDR3 spans 16 residues. Germline V gene data show CDR1 as SSHAT and CDR2 as FNYEAQ (reference sequence). CDR3 DNA sequence: TGTGCTAGCCCCAAACGGCCGGCGGGAGTTCCCGACGAGCAGTACTTC. This encodes CASPKRPAGVPDEQYF. The entire variable domain, with the rest obtained from reference TRBV7-7 and TRBJ2-7, is as follows: GAGVSQSPRYKVTKRGQDVTLRCDPISSHATLYWYQQALGQGPEFLTYFNYEAQPDKSGLPSDRFSAERPEGSISTLTIQRTEQRDSAMYRCASPKRPAGVPDEQYFGPGTRLTVT.

At least ten counts were recorded for this clonotype. J is TRBJ2-1 and V is TRBV29-1; 13 nucleotides match TRBD2. After removal of 6 bases from V and 8 bases from J, the junction contained 4 bases not matched to a gene. Germline V CDR1 and CDR2: SQVTM, ANQGSEA. The CDR3 length is 13 residues. The CDR3, as DNA: TGCAGCGTACGACTAGCGGGAGGCTATGAGCAGTTCTTC. Translated: CSVRLAGGYEQFF.

This clonotype appeared many times. V usage is TRBV28 and J usage is TRBJ2-3, with TRBD2 as a possible D gene (6 bases). The V gene lost 5 bases and the J gene lost 2 bases, with 11 bases spanning the gap. Germline V gives CDR1 MDHEN, CDR2 SYDVKM. This CDR3 spans 14 amino acids. The CDR3 protein is CASSPGTVTDTQYF. The CDR3, as DNA: TGTGCCAGCAGTCCCGGGACTGTCACAGATACGCAGTATTTT.

This clonotype was seen a few times. The chain links TRBV7-2 to TRBJ1-5; D call uncertain. This CDR3 region has 13 residues. The ends were cut back, 0 bases at V and 6 bases at J, with 6 bases in the middle. Germline V gene data show CDR1 as SGHTA and CDR2 as FQGNSA. CDR3 protein: CASSLAYSQPQHF. The DNA for the CDR3 is TGTGCCAGCAGCTTAGCTTATAGTCAGCCCCAGCATTTT.

This clonotype was counted ten times or more. The rearrangement links TRBV7-6 to TRBJ2-5; the D gene is possibly TRBD2 (6 bases). Trimming stripped 5 bases from V and 5 bases from J, with 21 bases between. The CDR3 runs to 16 residues. CDR1 and CDR2 from the germline V gene are SGHVS and FNYEAQ. The CDR3 loop reads CASSPRSGGPGETQYF. CDR3 in DNA: TGTGCCAGCAGCCCCCGATCCGGAGGGCCGGGTGAGACCCAGTACTTC.

This clonotype was detected many times. The chain has TRBV6-2 or TRBV6-3 and TRBJ2-5, with unresolved D. V lost 7 bases, J lost 5 bases, and 8 bases lay in between. Per the germline V gene, CDR1 is MNHEY and CDR2 is SVGEGT. The CDR3 sequence is 11 residues long. CDR3 bases: TGTGCCAGCACTAATTCGGAGACCCAGTACTTC. The encoded protein is CASTNSETQYF.

This clonotype turned up a few times. The chain recombines TRBV20-1 with TRBJ2-1; D unclear. Germline lookup yields CDR1 DFQATT and CDR2 SNEGSKA (reference sequence). Trimming took 1 base from V and 4 from J, leaving 11 bases between them. This CDR3 is 14 amino acids long. This chain's CDR3 is CSARVQWSYNEQFF. The DNA of the CDR3 is TGCAGTGCTAGAGTCCAATGGTCGTACAATGAGCAGTTCTTC.

The chain is built from TRBV7-3 and TRBJ1-6; D unclear. This CDR3 contains 14 residues. Germline lookup yields CDR1 SGHTA and CDR2 FQGTGA. Deletions cut 5 bases from V and 7 bases from J, with 12 bases between. The CDR3 sequence: CASSQGLTNSPLHF. As DNA, the CDR3 is TGTGCCAGCAGCCAAGGACTCACAAATTCACCCCTCCACTTT.

At least ten counts were recorded for this clonotype. The J gene is TRBJ2-1, the V gene TRBV11-1, with unresolved D. Germline CDR1 and CDR2: SGHAT and FQDESV (reference sequence). The CDR3 length is 13 residues. The ends were cut back, 4 bases at V and 8 bases at J, with 12 bases in the middle. CDR3 nucleotide sequence: TGTGCCAGCAGCTCATACATCCGTGATGAGCAGTTCTTC. Protein sequence: CASSSYIRDEQFF.